The 21 T cell receptor beta chains presented below share a single source sample, sequenced in a study of blood T cells in healthy people across ages. PCR was performed a second time for roughly 7 to 12 cycles using a sample-barcoded 5' primer and a J-beta primer mix. TCRdb passed the 5' RACE reads through MiXCR, listing each CDR3 protein once. The sample records around 750,000 distinct CDR3 sequences, 53% being singletons. Material for sequencing was blood. The receptors were sampled from a man older than 75 in good health.

This clonotype was observed a few times. This sequence joins TRBV29-1 and TRBJ2-7; 10 nucleotides agree with TRBD2. In germline, CDR1 is SQVTM, CDR2 ANQGSEA. The V segment lost 0 bases and the J segment 1 base; nucleotides outside the gene matches: 15. This CDR3 region has 19 residues. DNA of the CDR3: TGCAGCGTTGAAGAAGGAGCGGGAGGGCCCGGGATTGGATCCTACGAGCAGTACTTC. Amino acid sequence: CSVEEGAGGPGIGSYEQYF.

The rearrangement uses TRBV5-1 and TRBJ2-7; no clear D gene. The DNA end is a closer match to TRBJ2-5, so the J assignment may be wrong. Germline V gene sequence: CDR1 SGHRS, CDR2 YFSETQ. This CDR3 region has 12 residues. The CDR3 DNA reads TGCGCCAGCAGCTTTGTACAAGAGACCCAGTACTTC. Translation gives CASSFVQETQYF.

This chain uses TRBV11-2 with TRBJ2-7, with D hard to call. V gave up 6 bases and J gave up 0 bases, with 15 bases separating them. The germline V gene encodes CDR1 SGHAT and CDR2 FQNNGV. The CDR3 is 15 residues long. CDR3 residues: CASSPTTGNSYEQYF. CDR3 DNA sequence: TGTGCCAGCAGTCCAACTACCGGAAACTCCTACGAGCAGTACTTC.

The rearrangement links TRBV6-5 to TRBJ1-5, with D perhaps TRBD1 (6 bases). In germline, CDR1 is MNHEY, CDR2 SVGAGI. Trimming removed 6 bases at V and 5 bases at J, with 11 bases between. The CDR3 extends over 13 amino acids. The CDR3: CASSPQGHQPQHF. CDR3 nucleotides: TGTGCCAGCAGCCCACAGGGTCATCAGCCCCAGCATTTT.

CDR3 sequence (DNA): TGCAGTGCTACTCAGGGGACCGGGCAGCCCCAGCATTTT. It yields the protein CSATQGTGQPQHF. The chain has TRBV20-1 and TRBJ1-5, with D perhaps matching TRBD1 (6 bases). The germline CDR1 and CDR2 sequences are DFQATT and SNEGSKA (reference sequence). V was shortened by 4 bases and J by 7 bases, with 14 bases between the two germline ends. The CDR3 runs 13 residues.

This chain uses TRBV11-1 with TRBJ2-5, with D tentatively TRBD1 (6 bases). Germline V gives CDR1 SGHAT, CDR2 FQDESV (reference sequence). The V end was cut by 7 bases, the J end by 5 bases, with 14 bases between. The length of the CDR3 is 13 residues. CDR3 region: CASTRSDRETQYF. For the CDR3, the DNA is TGTGCCAGCACCCGATCCGACAGGGAGACCCAGTACTTC. The whole variable domain, remainder taken from reference TRBV11-1 and TRBJ2-5, is EAEVAQSPRYKITEKSQAVAFWCDPISGHATLYWYRQILGQGPELLVQFQDESVVDDSQLPKDRFSAERLKGVDSTLKIQPAELGDSAMYLCASTRSDRETQYFGPGTRLLVL.

Only one count was recorded for this clonotype. The rearrangement links TRBV27 to TRBJ2-3; TRBD2 matches at 7 bases. The CDR3 length is 14 residues. Per the germline V gene, CDR1 is MNHEY and CDR2 is SMNVEV (reference sequence). V shed 5 bases, J shed 14 bases, and the junction held 16 bases outside the gene matches. For the CDR3, the DNA is TGTGCCAGCAGTCCGGGACGGGGAGGGAGAGACGCGTATTTT. Translation gives CASSPGRGGRDAYF.

The gene calls are TRBV2 and TRBJ2-2, with D possibly TRBD2 on 6 matching bases. Germline CDR1 reads SNHLY; CDR2 reads FYNNEI. Trimming removed 7 bases from V and 0 bases from J, with 24 bases in between. The CDR3 is 19 amino acids. CDR3 in amino acids: CASTSYGGNPRANTGELFF. In DNA form, the CDR3 reads TGTGCCAGCACCTCGTATGGGGGGAACCCGCGTGCGAACACCGGGGAGCTGTTTTTT.

As concerns this clonotype: This may come from a read error, since a much larger clone is one base off. The rearrangement joins TRBV27 to TRBJ2-7; 8 bases match TRBD2. Near its end, the DNA agrees better with TRBJ2-5, so the J call may be wrong. This CDR3 has 14 amino acids. CDR1 is MNHEY, CDR2 SMNVEV, per germline (reference sequence). CDR3 residues: CASSIVSSGETQYF. The CDR3 nucleotides are TGTGCCAGCAGTATAGTCTCTAGCGGGGAGACCCAGTACTTC.

The chain carries TRBV11-2 and TRBJ2-7; D call uncertain. Trimming took 1 base from V and 0 from J, leaving 10 bases between them. Germline values: CDR1 SGHAT, CDR2 FQNNGV. This CDR3 contains 15 residues. Here the CDR3 reads CASSLVLGNSYEQYF. The CDR3 bases are TGTGCCAGCAGCTTAGTACTGGGGAACTCCTACGAGCAGTACTTC.

The chain employs TRBV25-1 and TRBJ2-7; TRBD2 matches at 8 bases. J was trimmed by 6 bases and V by 3 bases; bases with no gene match: 10. The CDR3 contains 15 residues. CDR1 is MGHDK, CDR2 SYGVNS, per germline. The CDR3 reads CASSEATGLEGEQYF. In DNA form, the CDR3 reads TGTGCCAGCAGTGAGGCGACGGGACTAGAGGGCGAGCAGTACTTC.

This clonotype was observed a handful of times. The junction departs from the called germline gene at one end, perhaps through a read error. V usage is TRBV20-1 and J usage is TRBJ2-1; 12 bases agree with TRBD2. The CDR3 loop spans 16 amino acids. Germline assignment: CDR1 DFQATT and CDR2 SNEGSKA (reference sequence). The CDR3 DNA reads TGCAGTGCCAGAGGGACTAGCGGGTTAGCAAACAATGAGCAGTTCTTC. Its protein product is CSARGTSGLANNEQFF.

V gene TRBV5-1 combines with J gene TRBJ2-1, with D perhaps given as TRBD1 or TRBD2 (6 bases each). Germline V gene lookup returns CDR1 SGHRS and CDR2 YFSETQ. The CDR3 length is 16 residues. Trimming cost V 6 bases and J 5 bases, with 21 bases left between them. This CDR3 is CASNLILPEGDNEQFF. The DNA of the CDR3 is TGCGCCAGCAACCTAATACTACCGGAGGGGGACAATGAGCAGTTCTTC.

This clonotype was counted a few times. The gene calls are TRBV5-1 and TRBJ2-7; 7 nucleotides match TRBD1. Germline V lookup: CDR1 SGHRS, CDR2 YFSETQ. The CDR3 is made up of 13 amino acids. The V gene end was trimmed by 3 bases and the J gene end by 8 bases; junction bases not matched to a gene: 8. The CDR3 sequence is CASSSTQGSKQYF. The DNA for the CDR3 is TGCGCCAGCAGCTCAACACAGGGGTCGAAGCAGTACTTC. Based on the CDR3 plus reference TRBV5-1 and TRBJ2-7, the full variable domain is KAGVTQTPRYLIKTRGQQVTLSCSPISGHRSVSWYQQTPGQGLQFLFEYFSETQRNKGNFPGRFSGRQFSNSRSEMNVSTLELGDSALYLCASSSTQGSKQYFGPGTRLTVT.

The genes are TRBV3-1 and TRBJ1-5; no firm D call. V was cut by 3 bases and J by 7 bases, with 13 bases left in between. The CDR3 extends over 14 amino acids. Germline V gives CDR1 LGHDT, CDR2 YNNKEL (reference sequence). CDR3 loop: CASSQRRGWQPQHF. CDR3 in DNA: TGTGCCAGCAGCCAGCGACGAGGGTGGCAGCCCCAGCATTTT.

This rearrangement joins TRBV10-3 to TRBJ2-1; 8 bases map to TRBD2. Germline V gene sequence: CDR1 ENHRY, CDR2 SYGVKD. The trim removed 6 bases at V and 0 bases at J, leaving 7 bases unmatched. The CDR3 is 16 amino acids. DNA of the CDR3: TGTGCCATCAGCGCTACTAGCGGATTCTCCTACAATGAGCAGTTCTTC. Translating it yields CAISATSGFSYNEQFF.

This chain connects TRBV25-1 to TRBJ2-1; the match to TRBD2 covers 9 bases. Germline assignment: CDR1 MGHDK and CDR2 SYGVNS. The V and J ends lost 4 bases and 6 bases, in that order; junction bases with no gene match: 10. CDR3 length: 16 amino acids. CDR3 loop: CASSVPLAGLGNEQFF. The CDR3 coding sequence is TGTGCCAGCAGTGTCCCGCTAGCGGGGCTTGGCAATGAGCAGTTCTTC.

This rearrangement joins TRBV10-3 to TRBJ2-1; D may be TRBD2 (6 bases). This CDR3 spans 13 amino acids. Trimming stripped 4 bases from V and 7 bases from J, with 11 bases between. Germline V gene sequence: CDR1 ENHRY, CDR2 SYGVKD. Here the CDR3 reads CAISGQAGNEQFF. The CDR3 DNA reads TGTGCCATCAGTGGGCAGGCGGGGAATGAGCAGTTCTTC.

This clonotype was observed a few times. V is TRBV7-6 and J is TRBJ2-3; TRBD2 matches 10 bases. J was trimmed by 4 bases and V by 1 base; bases with no gene match: 11. CDR1 is SGHVS, CDR2 FNYEAQ, per germline. The CDR3 contains 18 residues. CDR3 region: CASSLGSTSGARPDTQYF. Here the CDR3 DNA reads TGTGCCAGCAGCTTAGGATCTACTAGCGGGGCAAGACCAGATACGCAGTATTTT.

This clonotype turned up a few times. This chain links TRBV10-3 with TRBJ2-3, with D possibly being TRBD2 (5 bases). The CDR3 extends over 16 amino acids. V gave up 2 bases and J gave up 0 bases, with 12 bases separating them. The germline gives CDR1 ENHRY, CDR2 SYGVKD. DNA for the CDR3: TGTGCCATCAGTGAGCTGGGTGGCGGGAGCACAGATACGCAGTATTTT. This encodes CAISELGGGSTDTQYF.

This clonotype was seen a few times. This chain uses TRBV5-1 with TRBJ2-5, with 7 bases identical to TRBD1. V lost 2 bases and J lost 2; bases outside the gene matches: 6. Germline-derived CDR1 and CDR2 are SGHRS and YFSETQ. The CDR3 spans 15 residues. The CDR3 DNA reads as TGCGCCAGCAGCTTCGGGGACAGAAAGCAAGAGACCCAGTACTTC. It is translated as CASSFGDRKQETQYF.